Listed below are T cell receptor beta chains from one sample, sequenced in a study of cytomegalovirus exposure and HLA in healthy donors. The data were produced by immunoSEQ multiplex PCR, yet TCRdb's version contains in-frame clones alone and is incomplete. Of 210,000 or so clones listed, over 80% were seen once; the top ten hold 0.71%. The sample taken for sequencing was PBMCs. The receptors here all came from a boy between 2 and 10 years old in good health and CMV-seronegative. Both conserved end residues are part of each CDR3. Fields, in order: clone size, J gene, V gene, D gene, CDR3 protein, CDR3 DNA. A D gene is named only where the DNA matches it firmly. Part of the rows lack a size; the others show once, few, many or a class for expanded clones.

clone_size: .
j_call: TRBJ1-5
v_call: TRBV6-1
d_call: .
cdr3_aa: CASTPAGFDQPQHF
cdr3_nt: TGTGCCAGCACTCCCGCGGGGTTCGATCAGCCCCAGCATTTT

clone_size: .
j_call: TRBJ2-5
v_call: TRBV10-3
d_call: .
cdr3_aa: CAISEVPGEGGETQYF
cdr3_nt: TGTGCCATCAGTGAGGTGCCGGGCGAGGGAGGAGAGACCCAGTACTTC

clone_size: .
j_call: TRBJ1-2
v_call: TRBV5-5
d_call: TRBD1
cdr3_aa: CASSETTGSNYGYTF
cdr3_nt: TGTGCCAGCAGCGAAACGACAGGGTCCAACTATGGCTACACCTTC

clone_size: .
j_call: TRBJ2-3
v_call: TRBV5-1
d_call: TRBD1
cdr3_aa: CASSLGTASTDTQYF
cdr3_nt: TGCGCCAGCAGCCTAGGGACAGCTAGCACAGATACGCAGTATTTT

clone_size: once
j_call: TRBJ2-3
v_call: TRBV5-4
d_call: .
cdr3_aa: CASSQPGVDTQYF
cdr3_nt: TGTGCCAGCAGCCAACCAGGGGTAGATACGCAGTATTTT

clone_size: .
j_call: TRBJ1-5
v_call: TRBV18
d_call: .
cdr3_aa: CASSPEGEQPQHF
cdr3_nt: TGTGCCAGCTCACCAGAGGGGGAACAGCCCCAGCATTTT

clone_size: .
j_call: TRBJ2-2
v_call: TRBV19
d_call: TRBD1
cdr3_aa: CASSLRQGVWTGELFF
cdr3_nt: TGTGCCAGTAGTCTACGACAGGGGGTATGGACCGGGGAGCTGTTTTTT

clone_size: once
j_call: TRBJ1-2
v_call: TRBV6-1
d_call: TRBD1
cdr3_aa: CATRDRASYGYTF
cdr3_nt: TGTGCCACCCGAGACAGGGCAAGCTATGGCTACACCTTC

clone_size: .
j_call: TRBJ1-1
v_call: TRBV11-1
d_call: .
cdr3_aa: CASRSRGWGPGSMNTEAFF
cdr3_nt: TGTGCCAGCAGATCAAGGGGTTGGGGGCCCGGAAGCATGAACACTGAAGCTTTCTTT

clone_size: .
j_call: TRBJ1-5
v_call: TRBV6-5
d_call: TRBD1
cdr3_aa: CASSSRTGPNNQPQHF
cdr3_nt: TGTGCCAGCAGTTCGCGGACAGGGCCGAACAATCAGCCCCAGCATTTT

clone_size: .
j_call: TRBJ2-5
v_call: TRBV7-9
d_call: .
cdr3_aa: CASSLGGTQETQYF
cdr3_nt: TGTGCCAGCAGCTTAGGGGGCACCCAAGAGACCCAGTACTTC

clone_size: .
j_call: TRBJ1-1
v_call: TRBV7-2
d_call: TRBD1
cdr3_aa: CASSFDRDHTEAFF
cdr3_nt: TGTGCCAGCAGCTTCGACAGGGACCACACTGAAGCTTTCTTT

clone_size: .
j_call: TRBJ2-7
v_call: TRBV27
d_call: .
cdr3_aa: CASLKSGAGGYEQYF
cdr3_nt: TGTGCCAGCCTTAAGAGCGGAGCGGGTGGTTACGAGCAGTACTTC

clone_size: .
j_call: TRBJ2-3
v_call: TRBV5-4
d_call: TRBD2
cdr3_aa: CASSWGLAGPTDTQYF
cdr3_nt: TGTGCCAGCAGCTGGGGGCTAGCGGGGCCCACAGATACGCAGTATTTT

clone_size: few
j_call: TRBJ2-2
v_call: TRBV7-9
d_call: .
cdr3_aa: CASRRSSANTGELFF
cdr3_nt: TGTGCCAGCAGACGTTCTAGCGCGAACACCGGGGAGCTGTTTTTT

clone_size: .
j_call: TRBJ2-1
v_call: TRBV27
d_call: TRBD1
cdr3_aa: CASSETGNEQFF
cdr3_nt: TGTGCCAGCAGTGAGACAGGGAATGAGCAGTTCTTC

clone_size: .
j_call: TRBJ1-1
v_call: TRBV27
d_call: .
cdr3_aa: CASSLTTNTEAFF
cdr3_nt: TGTGCCAGCAGTCTTACAACGAACACTGAAGCTTTCTTT

clone_size: .
j_call: TRBJ2-7
v_call: TRBV5-6
d_call: .
cdr3_aa: CASSPTGTKSYEQYF
cdr3_nt: TGTGCCAGCAGTCCTACCGGGACAAAATCCTACGAGCAGTACTTC

clone_size: .
j_call: TRBJ2-5
v_call: TRBV4-1
d_call: .
cdr3_aa: CASSQQGREETQYF
cdr3_nt: TGCGCCAGCAGCCAACAGGGGCGGGAAGAGACCCAGTACTTC

clone_size: .
j_call: TRBJ2-5
v_call: TRBV30
d_call: .
cdr3_aa: CAWSGGETQYF
cdr3_nt: TGTGCCTGGAGCGGAGGAGAGACCCAGTACTTC

clone_size: .
j_call: TRBJ1-1
v_call: TRBV30
d_call: .
cdr3_aa: CAYRGVETEAFF
cdr3_nt: TGTGCCTACCGGGGGGTTGAAACTGAAGCTTTCTTT

clone_size: .
j_call: TRBJ1-5
v_call: TRBV2
d_call: TRBD1
cdr3_aa: CASSGTGAIQPQHF
cdr3_nt: TGTGCCAGTTCCGGGACAGGGGCAATTCAGCCCCAGCATTTT

clone_size: .
j_call: TRBJ1-1
v_call: TRBV11-3
d_call: TRBD1
cdr3_aa: CASSPPSGTACEAFF
cdr3_nt: TGTGCCAGCAGCCCACCCTCCGGGACAGCCTGTGAAGCTTTCTTT

clone_size: .
j_call: TRBJ1-1
v_call: TRBV7-8
d_call: .
cdr3_aa: CASSLVAQNTEAFF
cdr3_nt: TGTGCCAGCAGCTTAGTGGCTCAGAACACTGAAGCTTTCTTT

clone_size: .
j_call: TRBJ1-5
v_call: TRBV7-8
d_call: .
cdr3_aa: CASSLGGGAGNQPQHF
cdr3_nt: TGTGCCAGCAGCTTAGGCGGAGGGGCGGGCAATCAGCCCCAGCATTTT

clone_size: .
j_call: TRBJ2-5
v_call: TRBV7-8
d_call: TRBD2
cdr3_aa: CASRSGLAGLETQYF
cdr3_nt: TGTGCCAGCAGATCGGGACTAGCGGGATTGGAGACCCAGTACTTC

clone_size: .
j_call: TRBJ2-7
v_call: TRBV13
d_call: TRBD1
cdr3_aa: CASSVRDRAYEQYF
cdr3_nt: TGTGCCAGCAGCGTCCGGGACAGGGCTTACGAGCAGTACTTC

clone_size: .
j_call: TRBJ2-7
v_call: TRBV19
d_call: .
cdr3_aa: CASSIGPGDEQYF
cdr3_nt: TGTGCCAGTAGTATAGGGCCAGGGGACGAGCAGTACTTC

clone_size: .
j_call: TRBJ1-2
v_call: TRBV2
d_call: .
cdr3_aa: CASNRLAGEGYTF
cdr3_nt: TGTGCCAGCAACCGACTCGCGGGGGAAGGCTACACCTTC

clone_size: .
j_call: TRBJ2-1
v_call: TRBV5-8
d_call: .
cdr3_aa: CASSGHDNEQFF
cdr3_nt: TGTGCCAGCAGCGGACACGACAATGAGCAGTTCTTC

clone_size: .
j_call: TRBJ2-1
v_call: TRBV5-6
d_call: TRBD2
cdr3_aa: CASIKGGEGQQFF
cdr3_nt: TGTGCCAGCATTAAAGGTGGGGAGGGACAGCAGTTCTTC

clone_size: .
j_call: TRBJ2-2
v_call: TRBV7-9
d_call: .
cdr3_aa: CASNGVNTGELFF
cdr3_nt: TGTGCCAGCAACGGGGTGAACACCGGGGAGCTGTTTTTT

clone_size: .
j_call: TRBJ2-7
v_call: TRBV15
d_call: TRBD2
cdr3_aa: CATSRGGGRAYEQYF
cdr3_nt: TGTGCCACCAGCAGAGGGGGGGGGAGAGCCTACGAGCAGTACTTC

clone_size: .
j_call: TRBJ2-5
v_call: TRBV12-5
d_call: .
cdr3_aa: CASGLDTRGLETQYF
cdr3_nt: TGTGCTAGTGGTTTGGATACAAGGGGCTTAGAGACCCAGTACTTC

clone_size: .
j_call: TRBJ1-4
v_call: TRBV10-1
d_call: TRBD1
cdr3_aa: CASARQGEDEKLFF
cdr3_nt: TGCGCCAGCGCGAGACAGGGAGAAGATGAAAAACTGTTTTTT

clone_size: once
j_call: TRBJ1-1
v_call: TRBV29-1
d_call: .
cdr3_aa: CSVTGRMGIEAFF
cdr3_nt: TGCAGCGTGACAGGACGAATGGGGATTGAAGCTTTCTTT

clone_size: .
j_call: TRBJ2-1
v_call: TRBV5-1
d_call: TRBD2
cdr3_aa: CASSLVLSGLAGAYNEQFF
cdr3_nt: TGCGCCAGCAGCTTGGTATTGTCGGGACTAGCGGGAGCGTACAATGAGCAGTTCTTC

clone_size: few
j_call: TRBJ2-7
v_call: TRBV6-5
d_call: TRBD1
cdr3_aa: CASSRDRYEQYF
cdr3_nt: TGTGCCAGCAGCAGGGACAGGTACGAGCAGTACTTC

clone_size: .
j_call: TRBJ2-4
v_call: TRBV9
d_call: TRBD2
cdr3_aa: CASSVDGGIAKNIQYF
cdr3_nt: TGTGCCAGCAGCGTAGACGGGGGGATAGCCAAAAACATTCAGTACTTC

clone_size: .
j_call: TRBJ2-5
v_call: TRBV13
d_call: .
cdr3_aa: CASSLGGRGQETQYF
cdr3_nt: TGTGCCAGCAGCTTAGGAGGACGGGGCCAAGAGACCCAGTACTTC

clone_size: .
j_call: TRBJ1-1
v_call: TRBV20-1
d_call: .
cdr3_aa: CSAEQAFF
cdr3_nt: TGCAGTGCGGAGCAAGCTTTCTTT

clone_size: .
j_call: TRBJ2-5
v_call: TRBV7-9
d_call: .
cdr3_aa: CSSSLTPETQYF
cdr3_nt: TGTTCCAGCAGCTTGACACCCGAGACCCAGTACTTC

clone_size: .
j_call: TRBJ1-5
v_call: TRBV5-1
d_call: .
cdr3_aa: CASSLDPGVGQPQHF
cdr3_nt: TGCGCCAGCAGCTTGGATCCAGGGGTCGGCCAGCCCCAGCATTTT

clone_size: .
j_call: TRBJ2-3
v_call: TRBV25-1
d_call: .
cdr3_aa: CASSDYGRRFTDTQYF
cdr3_nt: TGTGCCAGCAGTGATTACGGTCGGCGGTTCACAGATACGCAGTATTTT

clone_size: .
j_call: TRBJ2-7
v_call: TRBV29-1
d_call: TRBD1
cdr3_aa: CSVEARGKTYEQYF
cdr3_nt: TGCAGCGTTGAAGCCAGGGGGAAAACCTACGAGCAGTACTTC

clone_size: .
j_call: TRBJ2-1
v_call: TRBV7-3
d_call: .
cdr3_aa: CASSLTGGAEQFF
cdr3_nt: TGTGCCAGCAGCTTAACAGGAGGGGCCGAGCAGTTCTTC

clone_size: .
j_call: TRBJ1-1
v_call: TRBV4-2
d_call: .
cdr3_aa: CASSQEYNRVMNTEAFF
cdr3_nt: TGTGCCAGCAGCCAAGAATATAACAGGGTAATGAACACTGAAGCTTTCTTT

clone_size: .
j_call: TRBJ2-5
v_call: TRBV5-4
d_call: .
cdr3_aa: CASSSGREETQYF
cdr3_nt: TGTGCCAGCAGCTCTGGGAGAGAAGAGACCCAGTACTTC

clone_size: few
j_call: TRBJ2-7
v_call: TRBV5-6
d_call: TRBD1
cdr3_aa: CASSPQGSYEQYF
cdr3_nt: TGTGCCAGCAGCCCACAGGGGAGCTACGAGCAGTACTTC

clone_size: .
j_call: TRBJ1-4
v_call: TRBV2
d_call: TRBD1
cdr3_aa: CATQGQAGFNEKLFF
cdr3_nt: TGTGCCACTCAGGGACAGGCGGGGTTTAATGAAAAACTGTTTTTT

clone_size: .
j_call: TRBJ1-2
v_call: TRBV19
d_call: .
cdr3_aa: CASSRDTNYGYTF
cdr3_nt: TGTGCCAGTAGTCGGGACACCAACTATGGCTACACCTTC